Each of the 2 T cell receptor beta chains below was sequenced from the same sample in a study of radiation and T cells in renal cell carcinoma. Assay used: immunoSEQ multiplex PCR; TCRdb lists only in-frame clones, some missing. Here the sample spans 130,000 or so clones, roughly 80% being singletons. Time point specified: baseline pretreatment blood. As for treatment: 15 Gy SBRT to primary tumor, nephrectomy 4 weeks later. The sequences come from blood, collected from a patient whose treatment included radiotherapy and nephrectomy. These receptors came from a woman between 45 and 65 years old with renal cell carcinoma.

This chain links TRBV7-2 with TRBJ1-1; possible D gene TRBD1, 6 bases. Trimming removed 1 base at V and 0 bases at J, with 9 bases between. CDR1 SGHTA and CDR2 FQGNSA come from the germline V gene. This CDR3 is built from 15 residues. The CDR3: CASSLGGGMNTEAFF. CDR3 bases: TGTGCCAGCAGCTTAGGAGGGGGGATGAACACTGAAGCTTTCTTT. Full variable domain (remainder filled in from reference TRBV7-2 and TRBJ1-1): GAGVSQSPSNKVTEKGKDVELRCDPISGHTALYWYRQSLGQGLEFLIYFQGNSAPDKSGLPSDRFSAERTGGSVSTLTIQRTQQEDSAVYLCASSLGGGMNTEAFFGQGTRLTVV.

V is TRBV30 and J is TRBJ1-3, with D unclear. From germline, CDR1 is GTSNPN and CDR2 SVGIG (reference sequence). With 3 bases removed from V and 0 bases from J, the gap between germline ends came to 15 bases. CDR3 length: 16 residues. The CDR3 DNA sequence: TGTGCCTGGAGCTTATCGAGGTTGGGCTCTGGAAACACCATATATTTT. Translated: CAWSLSRLGSGNTIYF.